This T cell receptor (beta chain) is from a study of blood T cell repertoires in COVID-19. Looking at the study overall: Acute and convalescent COVID-19 samples came from the United States, Italy and Spain. Sources were T cells, B-cell-depleted T cells, or PBMCs; the material itself was cDNA or gDNA.

Original methodology: Amplification of reference gene primers provided the estimated nucleated cell counts. The data were produced by immunoSEQ multiplex PCR, yet TCRdb's version contains in-frame clones alone and is incomplete. That table supplies the V and J calls and clone size; D and trimming were determined from the DNA. The repertoire holds about 120,000 clones, with about 80% as singletons. This sequence originates from an elderly woman with acute or convalescent COVID-19. Sequencing was done on a sample of peripheral blood.

This CDR3 is CASSSAQGDTEAFF. DNA of the CDR3: TGTGCCAGCAGCTCCGCTCAGGGGGACACTGAAGCTTTCTTT. J is TRBJ1-1 and V is TRBV7-2; 7 bases are shared with TRBD1. V shed 4 bases, J shed 3 bases, and the junction held 5 bases outside the gene matches. The CDR3 consists of 14 residues. Germline V gives CDR1 SGHTA, CDR2 FQGNSA.